Listed below are T cell receptor beta chains from one sample, sequenced in a study of blood T cell repertoires in COVID-19. Here immunoSEQ multiplex PCR was the method, and the copy in TCRdb shows in-frame clones only, minus some. The data hold 150,000 to 200,000 clones, with approximately 90% observed a single time. The sample was peripheral blood. Every receptor here comes from a man aged 40-50 years with active or convalescent COVID-19. Each CDR3 is given without its conserved first and last residue. The D gene is left open where the match is weak.

D gene	V gene	J gene	CDR3 protein
TRBD2	TRBV10-3	TRBJ2-7	AISAGSGRAYPYEQY
NA	TRBV6-1	TRBJ1-1	ASSEAGSAF
NA	TRBV3-1/TRBV3-2	TRBJ2-7	ASSQVAHEQY
TRBD2	TRBV5-4	TRBJ2-7	ASSPPQRGASYEQY
NA	TRBV6-5	TRBJ2-1	ASSYSLNEQF
NA	TRBV6-4	TRBJ2-7	ASNPGQGFYEQY
NA	TRBV7-8	TRBJ1-3	ASSLTPPTAIIQNTIY
TRBD1	TRBV28	TRBJ1-2	ASSSTGVYGYT
TRBD1	TRBV13	TRBJ1-1	ASSPGQGMMNTEAF
NA	TRBV27	TRBJ2-1	ASSLIGGSYNEQF
TRBD2	TRBV3-1/TRBV3-2	TRBJ2-3	ASSHSSGSFTDTQY
TRBD1	TRBV19	TRBJ1-5	ASSIQGEYQPQH
TRBD1	TRBV27	TRBJ2-2	ASSFMDRGTGELF
TRBD1	TRBV4-1	TRBJ1-2	ASSQGTGAFYGYT
NA	TRBV4-1	TRBJ1-1	ASSLGQRFMNTEAF
NA	TRBV7-9	TRBJ1-2	ASSLDSGGRVGYT
NA	TRBV28	TRBJ2-6	ASSPIRSGANVLT
NA	TRBV18	TRBJ1-4	ASSPPADEKLF
NA	TRBV28	TRBJ1-2	ASGTPRGMGSGYT
NA	TRBV24-1	TRBJ2-5	ATSDPGQPQETQY
TRBD1	TRBV19	TRBJ2-7	ASSPGRGLTYEQY
TRBD1	TRBV28	TRBJ1-1	ASSFPRTGPREAF
NA	TRBV7-9	TRBJ2-5	ASSFGGETQY
TRBD1	TRBV19	TRBJ1-1	ASTTGGWRAF
NA	TRBV27	TRBJ1-1	ASSLVPPQGDGGTEAF
NA	TRBV10-3	TRBJ1-2	AISESQYGYT
NA	TRBV4-3	TRBJ2-2	ASSQGDSREAGELF
NA	TRBV13	TRBJ2-2	ASSLLAGELF
NA	TRBV28	TRBJ2-7	ASRDPGNPSSYEQY
NA	TRBV5-1	TRBJ2-7	ASSLVSSYEQY
TRBD2	TRBV6-1	TRBJ2-7	ASSKGPSSGRAYEQY
TRBD2	TRBV7-2	TRBJ2-3	ASRPGLAGSAQY
NA	TRBV5-1	TRBJ2-6	ASSPGLVSSGANVLT
NA	TRBV30	TRBJ1-6	AWKFPGGGYNSPLH
TRBD1	TRBV5-1	TRBJ2-1	ASSLLGQGGEQF
TRBD1	TRBV5-6	TRBJ1-6	ASSLSTGGGSPLH
NA	TRBV5-1	TRBJ2-7	ASSGQSKTYEQY
NA	TRBV9	TRBJ1-2	ASSAPGSSYGYT
NA	TRBV6-6	TRBJ1-1	ASSQQRTGLEAF
TRBD1	TRBV2	TRBJ1-1	ASTTDRDTEAF
NA	TRBV5-1	TRBJ2-1	ASRGSPGNNEQF
TRBD1	TRBV11-3	TRBJ2-7	ASSLRQGTSYEQY
NA	TRBV11-3	TRBJ1-3	ASSTGGNTIY
NA	TRBV19	TRBJ1-2	ASSFPGAQGGYT
TRBD1	TRBV9	TRBJ2-7	ASSGQGHEQY